The rows below give T cell receptor beta chains drawn from one sample of a study of T cell responses to AZD1222 COVID-19 vaccine. TCRdb's table, derived via immunoSEQ multiplex PCR, lists solely in-frame clones and lacks some. The repertoire has some 74,000 clones, roughly 87% of them found once; the top ten carry roughly 1.2%. Here the sequenced sample was peripheral blood, taken 28 days after the second AZD1222 dose. These receptor sequences come from an adult who received the AZD1222 COVID-19 vaccine. CDR3s include the opening cysteine and the closing phenylalanine or tryptophan. The D gene is left open where the match is weak. Clone size is shown for a subset of rows, as once, few, many or a class of expanded clone.

TGTGCCAGCAGCGAGAGTGGGCCGGGACGGGGAAACACCATATATTTT | CASSESGPGRGNTIYF | TRBV4-2 | - | TRBJ1-3 | -
TGTGCCAGCTCACCACGACAGGGGGACGCCGAGCAGTACTTC | CASSPRQGDAEQYF | TRBV18 | - | TRBJ2-7 | TRBD1
TGTGCCAGCAGTCCCGGGGACAGGGGGCGCAACTATGGCTACACCTTC | CASSPGDRGRNYGYTF | TRBV25-1 | - | TRBJ1-2 | TRBD1
TGTGCCAGCAGCGACCGGGGGCCAGGGGAGCTGTTTTTT | CASSDRGPGELFF | TRBV12-3/TRBV12-4 | - | TRBJ2-2 | -
TGTGCCAGCAGTGCCCGGGGGAGTAGCACAGATACGCAGTATTTT | CASSARGSSTDTQYF | TRBV9 | - | TRBJ2-3 | -
TGCGCCAGCAGCTTGGACGGGGGATGGGCCACCACAGATACGCAGTATTTT | CASSLDGGWATTDTQYF | TRBV5-1 | - | TRBJ2-3 | -
TGTGCCAGCAGCCTGGGACCGAACTATGGCTACACCTTC | CASSLGPNYGYTF | TRBV5-8 | few | TRBJ1-2 | -
TGTGCCAGCAGCTCCTTAGTATCAGGGGTCGACTCGCAGTATTTT | CASSSLVSGVDSQYF | TRBV5-4 | - | TRBJ2-3 | -
TGCGCCAGCAAATATCGACTAGCGGGAGTAGGACTAGCCAAAAACATTCAGTACTTC | CASKYRLAGVGLAKNIQYF | TRBV4-1 | - | TRBJ2-4 | TRBD2
TGTGCCAGCAGCCACCCCAGTAGGGGCACTGAAGCTTTCTTT | CASSHPSRGTEAFF | TRBV7-2 | - | TRBJ1-1 | -
TGTGCCAGCAGTTACCCTGACGGGGCTAACACTGAAGCTTTCTTT | CASSYPDGANTEAFF | TRBV6-5 | - | TRBJ1-1 | -
TGTGCCAGCAGCTTCTCGGGACAGGGAAGAACTGAAGCTTTCTTT | CASSFSGQGRTEAFF | TRBV5-6 | - | TRBJ1-1 | TRBD1
TGTGCCAGCAGCTTTCAGACAGGGCGAGCTTTCTTT | CASSFQTGRAFF | TRBV11-2 | - | TRBJ1-1 | TRBD1
TGTGCCAGCAGTTACTCCCTGCGACAGGGGGCTCTACCGAACACTGAAGCTTTCTTT | CASSYSLRQGALPNTEAFF | TRBV6-2/TRBV6-3 | - | TRBJ1-1 | TRBD1
TGCGCCAGCAGCTCACAGGGCGACACTGAAGCTTTCTTT | CASSSQGDTEAFF | TRBV5-1 | - | TRBJ1-1 | -
TGTGCCAGCAGTGTGGGGACAGCCAATTCACCCCTCCACTTT | CASSVGTANSPLHF | TRBV6-4 | - | TRBJ1-6 | TRBD1
TGCAGCGTCCCACGGGAGAAGCAGTACTTC | CSVPREKQYF | TRBV20-1 | - | TRBJ2-7 | -
TGTGCCAGCATCTCCGACAGTAATAACCCCTACGAGCAGTACTTC | CASISDSNNPYEQYF | TRBV7-2 | - | TRBJ2-7 | -
TGTGCCAGCAGCTTAATCCCCGGGGGGCAGGCCTACGGAAACACCATATATTTT | CASSLIPGGQAYGNTIYF | TRBV7-2 | - | TRBJ1-3 | -
TGTGCCAGCAGTGATGCGGGGACAGGGGGCTCACCCCTCCACTTT | CASSDAGTGGSPLHF | TRBV2 | - | TRBJ1-6 | TRBD1
TGTGCCAGCAGTTACTCATCCGGGGAGTCCGGGGAGCTGTTTTTT | CASSYSSGESGELFF | TRBV6-5 | - | TRBJ2-2 | -
TGCAGCGTTTGCGATTGGACTAGCGGGAGGATCTACAATGAGCAGTTCTTC | CSVCDWTSGRIYNEQFF | TRBV29-1 | - | TRBJ2-1 | TRBD2
TGCAGCGTTGTCGCAGGTACATATGGCTACACCTTC | CSVVAGTYGYTF | TRBV29-1 | - | TRBJ1-2 | -
TGTGCCAGCAGCCCCTATCGGGGTAATGAGCAGTTCTTC | CASSPYRGNEQFF | TRBV3-1/TRBV3-2 | - | TRBJ2-1 | -
TGTGCCACCAGCTGGGAAGGTAGCAATCAGCCCCAGCATTTT | CATSWEGSNQPQHF | TRBV15 | - | TRBJ1-5 | -
TGCAGCGTCGCCTACAGGGAGGGGAACACTGAAGCTTTCTTT | CSVAYREGNTEAFF | TRBV29-1 | - | TRBJ1-1 | -
TGCGCCAGCAGTGAGTCTGCCCGAGGGACCCAGTACTTC | CASSESARGTQYF | TRBV10-1 | - | TRBJ2-5 | -
TGTGCCAGCAGCCCGGGACAGAACAATCAGCCCCAGCATTTT | CASSPGQNNQPQHF | TRBV5-6 | - | TRBJ1-5 | TRBD1
TGCGCCAGCAGCGGGGGTAGCGGACTAGGGGCCTACAATGAGCAGTTCTTC | CASSGGSGLGAYNEQFF | TRBV5-1 | - | TRBJ2-1 | TRBD2
TGTGCCAGCAGCAAGGGACTAGCGGGATACGGAGATACGCAGTATTTT | CASSKGLAGYGDTQYF | TRBV7-2 | - | TRBJ2-3 | TRBD2
TGTGCCAGCGGACCGTTAGCCAAAAACATTCAGTACTTC | CASGPLAKNIQYF | TRBV27 | once | TRBJ2-4 | -
TGCGCCAGCAGCCAAGTTTCTAGCTCCGGGGAGCTGTTTTTT | CASSQVSSSGELFF | TRBV4-1 | - | TRBJ2-2 | -
TGTGCCAGTAGCGGCATGGGACTAGCGGGGGACTACGAGCAGTACTTC | CASSGMGLAGDYEQYF | TRBV19 | - | TRBJ2-7 | TRBD2